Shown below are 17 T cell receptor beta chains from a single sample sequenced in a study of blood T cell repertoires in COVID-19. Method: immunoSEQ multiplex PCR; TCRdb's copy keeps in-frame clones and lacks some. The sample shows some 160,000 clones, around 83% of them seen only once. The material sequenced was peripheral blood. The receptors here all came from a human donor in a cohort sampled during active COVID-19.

Written as DNA, the CDR3 is TGTGCCACCAGCAGAGACAAAGCAGGAAACACCATATATTTT. Its translation: CATSRDKAGNTIYF. The genes are TRBV15 and TRBJ1-3; D is ambiguous. The V and J ends lost 0 bases and 4 bases respectively, with 7 bases between them. CDR3 length: 14 amino acids. Germline-derived CDR1 and CDR2 are LNHNV and YYDKDF (reference sequence).

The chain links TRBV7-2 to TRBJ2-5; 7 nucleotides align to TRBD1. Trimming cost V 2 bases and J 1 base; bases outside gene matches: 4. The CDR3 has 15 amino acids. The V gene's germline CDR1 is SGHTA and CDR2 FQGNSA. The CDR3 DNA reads TGTGCCAGCAGCTTAAACAGGGGCCTCCAAGAGACCCAGTACTTC. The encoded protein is CASSLNRGLQETQYF.

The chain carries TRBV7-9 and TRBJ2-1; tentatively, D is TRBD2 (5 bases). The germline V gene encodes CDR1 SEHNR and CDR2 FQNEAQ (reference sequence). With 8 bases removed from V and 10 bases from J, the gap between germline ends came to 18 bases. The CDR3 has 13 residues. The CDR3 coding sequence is TGTGCCAGCGGGCTAGCCTCATGGGAGGAGCAGTTCTTC. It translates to CASGLASWEEQFF.

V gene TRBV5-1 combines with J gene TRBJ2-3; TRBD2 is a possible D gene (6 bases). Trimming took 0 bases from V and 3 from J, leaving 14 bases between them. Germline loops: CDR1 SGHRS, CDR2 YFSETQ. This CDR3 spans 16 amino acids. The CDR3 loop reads CASSLAGGAGTDTQYF. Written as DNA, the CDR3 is TGCGCCAGCAGCTTGGCCGGGGGAGCTGGAACAGATACGCAGTATTTT.

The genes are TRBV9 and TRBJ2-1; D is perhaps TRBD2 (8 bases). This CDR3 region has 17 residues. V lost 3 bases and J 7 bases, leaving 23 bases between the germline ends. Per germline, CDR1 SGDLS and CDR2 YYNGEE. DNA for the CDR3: TGTGCCAGCAGCGGGTACAGGGGCGGTAGCGGGGCTAATGAGCAGTTCTTC. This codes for CASSGYRGGSGANEQFF. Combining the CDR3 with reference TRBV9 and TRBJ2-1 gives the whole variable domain DSGVTQTPKHLITATGQRVTLRCSPRSGDLSVYWYQQSLDQGLQFLIQYYNGEERAKGNILERFSAQQFPDLHSELNLSSLELGDSALYFCASSGYRGGSGANEQFFGPGTRLTVL.

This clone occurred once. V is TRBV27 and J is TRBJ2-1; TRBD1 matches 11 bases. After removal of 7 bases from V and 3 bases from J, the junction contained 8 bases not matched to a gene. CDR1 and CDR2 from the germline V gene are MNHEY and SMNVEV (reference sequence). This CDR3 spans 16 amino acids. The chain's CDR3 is CASTKEGTGGYNEQFF. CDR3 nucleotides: TGTGCCAGCACCAAAGAGGGGACAGGGGGCTACAATGAGCAGTTCTTC.

In DNA, the CDR3 is TGTGCCAGTAGTACCCGACACACAGATACGCAGTATTTT. This encodes CASSTRHTDTQYF. The chain uses TRBV19 and TRBJ2-3; D is unclear. V lost 4 bases and J 2 bases, leaving 7 bases between the germline ends. Germline-derived CDR1 and CDR2 are LNHDA and SQIVND (reference sequence). This CDR3 comprises 13 residues. The variable domain in full, with the rest retrieved from reference TRBV19 and TRBJ2-3, is DGGITQSPKYLFRKEGQNVTLSCEQNLNHDAMYWYRQDPGQGLRLIYYSQIVNDFQKGDIAEGYSVSREKKESFPLTVTSAQKNPTAFYLCASSTRHTDTQYFGPGTRLTVL.

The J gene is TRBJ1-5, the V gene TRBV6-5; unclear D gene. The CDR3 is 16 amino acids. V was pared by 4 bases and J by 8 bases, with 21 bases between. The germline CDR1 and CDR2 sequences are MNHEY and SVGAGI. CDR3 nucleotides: TGTGCCAGCAGTTCTTTTGCAGGTGGTGGGGAGAAGCCCCAGCATTTT. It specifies CASSSFAGGGEKPQHF.

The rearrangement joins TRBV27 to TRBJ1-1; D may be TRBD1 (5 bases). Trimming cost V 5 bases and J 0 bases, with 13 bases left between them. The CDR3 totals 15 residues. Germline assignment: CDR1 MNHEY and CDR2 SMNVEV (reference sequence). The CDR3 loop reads CASSGGTVMNTEAFF. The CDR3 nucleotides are TGTGCCAGCAGTGGAGGGACGGTAATGAACACTGAAGCTTTCTTT.

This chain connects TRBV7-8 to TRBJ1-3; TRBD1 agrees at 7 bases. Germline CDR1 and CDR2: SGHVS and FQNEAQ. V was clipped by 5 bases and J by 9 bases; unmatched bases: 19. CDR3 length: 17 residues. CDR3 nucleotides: TGTGCCAGCAGCCCAATGAATGGACAGGTTCGGGGCAGCACCATATATTTT. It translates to CASSPMNGQVRGSTIYF.

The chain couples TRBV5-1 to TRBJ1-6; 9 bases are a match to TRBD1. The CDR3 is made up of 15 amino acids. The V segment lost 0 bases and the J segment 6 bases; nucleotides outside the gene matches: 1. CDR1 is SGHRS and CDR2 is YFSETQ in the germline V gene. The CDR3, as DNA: TGCGCCAGCAGCTTGGGGGGACAGGGTAATTCACCCCTCCACTTT. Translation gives CASSLGGQGNSPLHF.

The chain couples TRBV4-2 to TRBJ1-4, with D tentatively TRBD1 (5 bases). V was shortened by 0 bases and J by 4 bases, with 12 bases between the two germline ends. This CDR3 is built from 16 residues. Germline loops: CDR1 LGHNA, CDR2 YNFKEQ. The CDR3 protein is CASSQDPEQVNEKLFF. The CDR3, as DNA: TGTGCCAGCAGCCAAGATCCCGAACAGGTTAATGAAAAACTGTTTTTT.

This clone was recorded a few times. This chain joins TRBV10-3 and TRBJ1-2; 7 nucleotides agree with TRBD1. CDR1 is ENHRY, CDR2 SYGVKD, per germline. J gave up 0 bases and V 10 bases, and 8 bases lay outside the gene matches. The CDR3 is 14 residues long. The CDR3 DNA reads TGTGCCACCGCAGGGGGACTGGCTAACTATGGCTACACCTTC. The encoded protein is CATAGGLANYGYTF.

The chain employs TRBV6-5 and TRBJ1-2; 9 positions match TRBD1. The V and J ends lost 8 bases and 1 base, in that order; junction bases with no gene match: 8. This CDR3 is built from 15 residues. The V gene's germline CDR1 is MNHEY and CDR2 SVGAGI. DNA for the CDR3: TGTGCCAGCGTGGGACAGGGCCTGGGTAACTATGGCTACACCTTC. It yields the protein CASVGQGLGNYGYTF.

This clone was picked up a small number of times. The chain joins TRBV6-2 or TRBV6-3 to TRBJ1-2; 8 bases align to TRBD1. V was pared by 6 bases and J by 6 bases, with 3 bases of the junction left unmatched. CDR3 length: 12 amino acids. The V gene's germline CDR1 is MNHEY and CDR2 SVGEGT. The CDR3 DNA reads TGTGCCAGCAGCCACAGGGGGGATGGCTACACCTTC. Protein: CASSHRGDGYTF.

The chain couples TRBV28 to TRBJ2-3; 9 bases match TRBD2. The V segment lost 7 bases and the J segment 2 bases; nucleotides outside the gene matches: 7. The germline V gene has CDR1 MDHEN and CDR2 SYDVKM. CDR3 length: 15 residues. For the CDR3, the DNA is TGTGCCAGCAACCCGGGACTAGCCCCCACAGATACGCAGTATTTT. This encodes CASNPGLAPTDTQYF. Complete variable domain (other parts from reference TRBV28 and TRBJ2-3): DVKVTQSSRYLVKRTGEKVFLECVQDMDHENMFWYRQDPGLGLRLIYFSYDVKMKEKGDIPEGYSVSREKKERFSLILESASTNQTSMYLCASNPGLAPTDTQYFGPGTRLTVL.

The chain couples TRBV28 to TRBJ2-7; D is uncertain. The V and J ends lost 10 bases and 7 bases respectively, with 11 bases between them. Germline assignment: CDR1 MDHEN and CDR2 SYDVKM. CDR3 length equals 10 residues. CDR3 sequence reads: CATGSREQYF. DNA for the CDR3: TGTGCCACCGGCTCGAGGGAGCAGTACTTC.